This is a list of T cell receptor beta chains from one sample in a study of breast tumors, draining lymph nodes, adjacent tissues. Via MiXCR, TCRdb re-called the multiplex PCR reads, giving one row per CDR3 protein. The sample records 7,500 or so distinct CDR3 sequences, over 60% being singletons. Sequencing was performed on tumor-adjacent breast tissue. The receptors shown here come from a female donor with breast cancer. Some clones in this sample may be carry-over from other donors' samples. Both conserved end residues are part of each CDR3. Fields, in order: V gene, D gene, clone size, J gene, CDR3 DNA, CDR3 protein. D genes are given only for firm matches. Clone size appears in some rows only: once, few, many, or a class for an expanded clone.

V: TRBV19
D: -
size: medium-sized
J: TRBJ2-7
DNA: TGTGCCAGTAGTAAGGTGGGAGGCCTAGACGAGCAGTACTTC
CDR3: CASSKVGGLDEQYF

V: TRBV7-3
D: -
size: -
J: TRBJ1-2
DNA: TGTGCCAGCAGCTTAAGAGGGGGGGATTTAAACTATGGCTACACCTTC
CDR3: CASSLRGGDLNYGYTF

V: TRBV7-9
D: TRBD1
size: -
J: TRBJ2-7
DNA: TGTGCCAGCACCCTCACCACAGGGGCCTACGAGCAGTACTTC
CDR3: CASTLTTGAYEQYF

V: TRBV6-5
D: TRBD2
size: -
J: TRBJ2-2
DNA: TGTGCCAGCAGGGCCGGGACTACCCTCGGGGGGGAGCTGTTTTTT
CDR3: CASRAGTTLGGELFF

V: TRBV20-1
D: -
size: -
J: TRBJ2-3
DNA: TGCAGTGCTGGAACAGGATCCTACACAGATACGCAGTATTTT
CDR3: CSAGTGSYTDTQYF

V: TRBV10-3
D: TRBD2
size: medium-sized
J: TRBJ2-2
DNA: TGTGCCATCAGTGACGGGGGGGCCACCGGGGAGCTGTTTTTT
CDR3: CAISDGGATGELFF

V: TRBV3-1
D: TRBD1
size: -
J: TRBJ2-7
DNA: TGTGCCAGCAGGAAACAGGGGTCGGACTACGAGCAGTACTTC
CDR3: CASRKQGSDYEQYF

V: TRBV20-1
D: -
size: -
J: TRBJ2-1
DNA: TGCAGTGCTAGAGATCAATCCAGCGGGCCTTACAATGAGCAGTTCTTC
CDR3: CSARDQSSGPYNEQFF

V: TRBV15
D: TRBD2
size: -
J: TRBJ2-5
DNA: TGTGCCACCTCTAAACTAGCGGGAGCCGAAGAGACCCAGTACTTC
CDR3: CATSKLAGAEETQYF

V: TRBV20-1
D: -
size: medium-sized
J: TRBJ2-7
DNA: TGCAGTGCTAGAGAAGGGAGCTCCTACGAGCAGTACTTC
CDR3: CSAREGSSYEQYF

V: TRBV5-1
D: -
size: many
J: TRBJ2-1
DNA: TGCGCCAGCAGCTTGGGAGGTAACCCCTACAATGAGCAGTTCTTC
CDR3: CASSLGGNPYNEQFF

V: TRBV20-1
D: TRBD2
size: -
J: TRBJ2-1
DNA: TGCAGTGCCCCTCCCTTAGCGGGGGGGCATCGGGATGAGCAGTTCTTC
CDR3: CSAPPLAGGHRDEQFF

V: TRBV7-8
D: TRBD2
size: few
J: TRBJ2-1
DNA: TGTGCCAGCAGCGGGACTAGCACTGAGCAGTTCTTC
CDR3: CASSGTSTEQFF

V: TRBV20-1
D: -
size: -
J: TRBJ2-7
DNA: TGCAGTGCTAGGGAAGGGTTGGGCTCCTACGAGCAGTACTTC
CDR3: CSAREGLGSYEQYF

V: TRBV4-2
D: -
size: -
J: TRBJ2-3
DNA: TGTGCCAGCAGCCAAGATAAAGTGGCGCAGTATTTT
CDR3: CASSQDKVAQYF

V: TRBV7-9
D: TRBD1
size: -
J: TRBJ2-7
DNA: TGTGCCAGCAGCCAGAGACAGGGGGGATCCTACGAGCAGTACTTC
CDR3: CASSQRQGGSYEQYF

V: TRBV20-1
D: TRBD2
size: -
J: TRBJ2-1
DNA: TGCAGTGCTAGACCGGGACTAGCGTACGATGAGCAGTTCTTC
CDR3: CSARPGLAYDEQFF

V: TRBV5-6
D: TRBD1
size: -
J: TRBJ2-1
DNA: TGTGCCAGCAGCACCCGATCAGGGGGCGATGAGCAGTTCTTC
CDR3: CASSTRSGGDEQFF

V: TRBV20-1
D: -
size: -
J: TRBJ1-5
DNA: TGCAGTGCCGGGACCGTCTCCGGGAGCAATCAGCCCCAGCATTTT
CDR3: CSAGTVSGSNQPQHF

V: TRBV5-1
D: TRBD1
size: -
J: TRBJ2-7
DNA: TGCGCCAGCAGCTTGAGTGCCGGGACAGCCCACTACGAGCAGTACTTC
CDR3: CASSLSAGTAHYEQYF

V: TRBV9
D: TRBD2
size: many
J: TRBJ2-5
DNA: TGTGCCAGCAGCGTAACGGCGGGGGGGGGGGAGACCCAGTACTTC
CDR3: CASSVTAGGGETQYF

V: TRBV25-1
D: -
size: -
J: TRBJ1-4
DNA: TGTGCCAGCTGCTTCGGGGGCTCAACTAATGAAAAACTGTTTTTT
CDR3: CASCFGGSTNEKLFF

V: TRBV10-3
D: -
size: -
J: TRBJ2-7
DNA: TGTGCCATCAGTGAGCTAGGGGCCAAGTTGCACTACGAGCAGTACTTC
CDR3: CAISELGAKLHYEQYF

V: TRBV20-1
D: -
size: medium-sized
J: TRBJ2-3
DNA: TGCAGTGCTATTAAGACAGATACGCAGTATTTT
CDR3: CSAIKTDTQYF

V: TRBV7-2
D: -
size: -
J: TRBJ2-7
DNA: TGTGCCAGCAGCTCCCGGGACACGGACGAGCAGTACTTC
CDR3: CASSSRDTDEQYF

V: TRBV15
D: -
size: -
J: TRBJ2-3
DNA: TGTGCCACCTACTCACCTCTTCTCACAGATACGCAGTATTTT
CDR3: CATYSPLLTDTQYF

V: TRBV10-2
D: TRBD2
size: -
J: TRBJ2-3
DNA: TGCGCCAGCGATAGCGGGGGCACAGATACGCAGTATTTT
CDR3: CASDSGGTDTQYF

V: TRBV19
D: TRBD1
size: -
J: TRBJ1-2
DNA: TGTGCCAGTAGTTCAAGGACAGGACCTTCTAACTATGGCTACACCTTC
CDR3: CASSSRTGPSNYGYTF

V: TRBV27
D: -
size: -
J: TRBJ2-2
DNA: TGTGCCAGCAGTTTCCCGAACACCGGGGGGCTGCTTTTT
CDR3: CASSFPNTGGLLF

V: TRBV12-3/TRBV12-4
D: -
size: -
J: TRBJ1-2
DNA: TGTGCCAGCAGTTTATCATACAGTGGCTATGGCTACACCTTC
CDR3: CASSLSYSGYGYTF

V: TRBV11-3
D: TRBD2
size: medium-sized
J: TRBJ2-1
DNA: TGTGCCAGCAGCCCAGCCGGGACTAGCGGTGGCAATGAGCAGTTCTTC
CDR3: CASSPAGTSGGNEQFF

V: TRBV2
D: -
size: medium-sized
J: TRBJ1-6
DNA: TGTGCCAGCAGCCTGACAGGTTTGACAGCCTCGTATAATTCACCCCTCCACTTT
CDR3: CASSLTGLTASYNSPLHF

V: TRBV6-6
D: TRBD1
size: -
J: TRBJ1-2
DNA: TGTGCCAGCAGTCGACAGGGGGACGGCTACACCTTC
CDR3: CASSRQGDGYTF

V: TRBV2
D: TRBD1
size: once
J: TRBJ1-2
DNA: TGTGCCAGCAGTGGGGACAGTAACTATGGCTACACCTTC
CDR3: CASSGDSNYGYTF

V: TRBV15
D: TRBD1
size: -
J: TRBJ1-6
DNA: TGTGCCACCAGCAGAGATCGGGACAGTAATTCACCCCTCCACTTT
CDR3: CATSRDRDSNSPLHF

V: TRBV29-1
D: -
size: once
J: TRBJ2-6
DNA: TGCAGCGTCAAGGGTTCTGGGGCCAACGTCCTGACTTTC
CDR3: CSVKGSGANVLTF

V: TRBV20-1
D: TRBD2
size: -
J: TRBJ2-5
DNA: TGCAGTGTCCCGGTGAGCGGGGGGGCCGGGAAGACCCAGTACTTC
CDR3: CSVPVSGGAGKTQYF

V: TRBV5-1
D: -
size: -
J: TRBJ2-1
DNA: TGCGCCAGCAGCCGAGGGGGGAGCTCCTACAATGAGCAGTTCTTC
CDR3: CASSRGGSSYNEQFF

V: TRBV12-3/TRBV12-4
D: -
size: -
J: TRBJ2-7
DNA: TGTGCCAGCAGTCCCGGGACGGGGACCCACGAGCAGTACTTC
CDR3: CASSPGTGTHEQYF

V: TRBV30
D: TRBD1
size: -
J: TRBJ1-2
DNA: TGTGCCTGGAGTCCCGGGACAGGTGACTATGGCTACACCTTC
CDR3: CAWSPGTGDYGYTF

V: TRBV3-1
D: -
size: medium-sized
J: TRBJ1-3
DNA: TGTGCCAGCAGCCAAGAAGGCAGAGGAAACACCATATATTTT
CDR3: CASSQEGRGNTIYF

V: TRBV20-1
D: -
size: -
J: TRBJ2-7
DNA: TGCAGTGCTCAAGGGGGGGGGATCTACGAGCAGTACTTC
CDR3: CSAQGGGIYEQYF

V: TRBV5-1
D: TRBD2
size: once
J: TRBJ2-1
DNA: TGCGCCAGCAGCTTGCTGGGGAGGGATCAACAGTTCTTC
CDR3: CASSLLGRDQQFF

V: TRBV6-2/TRBV6-3
D: -
size: -
J: TRBJ1-2
DNA: TGTGCCAGCAAGTGGGCAGGGGTCTATGGCTACACCTTC
CDR3: CASKWAGVYGYTF

V: TRBV7-9
D: TRBD1
size: medium-sized
J: TRBJ2-3
DNA: TGTGCCAGCAGCTTAGGACAGGGATTAACAGATACGCAGTATTTT
CDR3: CASSLGQGLTDTQYF

V: TRBV7-6
D: -
size: -
J: TRBJ2-2
DNA: TGTGCCAGCAGCTTAGAAGGGGCTAGCACCGGGGAGCTGTTTTTT
CDR3: CASSLEGASTGELFF